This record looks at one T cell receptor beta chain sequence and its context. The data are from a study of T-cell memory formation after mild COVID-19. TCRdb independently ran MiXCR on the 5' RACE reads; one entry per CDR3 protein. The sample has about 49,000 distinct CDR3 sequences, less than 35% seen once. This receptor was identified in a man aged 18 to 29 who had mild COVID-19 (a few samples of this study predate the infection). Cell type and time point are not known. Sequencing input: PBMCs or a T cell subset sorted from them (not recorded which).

The CDR3 sequence is CASSLEKRGASGTQYF. In DNA, the CDR3 is TGTGCCAGCAGCTTAGAAAAGCGGGGGGCCTCTGGGACCCAGTACTTC. J is TRBJ2-5 and V is TRBV7-9; 9 bases align to TRBD2. J lost 7 bases, V lost 1 base, and 10 bases had no gene match. The CDR3 is 16 amino acids. CDR1 and CDR2 (germline): SEHNR, FQNEAQ (reference sequence).